These 30 T cell receptor beta chains share one sample of origin, sequenced in a study of radiotherapy plus CTLA-4 blockade in lung cancer. Sequencing was performed with immunoSEQ multiplex PCR; in TCRdb, only in-frame clones are kept and a portion is missing. The sample lists about 120,000 clones, approximately 90% occurring once. The specimen comprised peripheral blood, sampled from a patient treated with radiotherapy plus ipilimumab. The origin of the receptors is a human donor with non-small cell lung cancer that progressed on radiotherapy plus ipilimumab.

The rearrangement joins TRBV5-1 to TRBJ2-3; perhaps D is TRBD1 or TRBD2 (5 bases each). V shed 4 bases and J shed 0 bases, with 12 bases lying between them. CDR1 and CDR2 (germline): SGHRS, YFSETQ. The CDR3 spans 15 residues. CDR3 region: CASSHQGGSTDTQYF. The CDR3 region has the DNA TGCGCCAGCAGCCATCAGGGCGGGAGCACAGATACGCAGTATTTT.

This clone was observed a handful of times. The CDR3 DNA reads TGTGCCAGCAGTTTATCGACAGGTCCCTACGAGCAGTACTTC. Amino acids: CASSLSTGPYEQYF. This chain uses TRBV27 with TRBJ2-7, with D possibly matching TRBD1 (6 bases). Trimming cost V 0 bases and J 2 bases, with 8 bases left between them. The CDR3 spans 14 residues. The V gene's germline CDR1 is MNHEY and CDR2 SMNVEV (reference sequence).

V gene TRBV2 combines with J gene TRBJ2-3; TRBD2 matches 14 bases. The CDR3 is 16 residues long. The V and J ends lost 8 bases and 6 bases, in that order; junction bases with no gene match: 10. Germline V gene data show CDR1 as SNHLY and CDR2 as FYNNEI. CDR3 loop: CASAGGTSGRGDTQYF. DNA of the CDR3: TGTGCCAGCGCGGGGGGGACTAGCGGGAGAGGTGATACGCAGTATTTT.

This clone was seen a single time. The rearrangement links TRBV11-2 to TRBJ2-1; possible D gene TRBD2, 6 bases. Trimming took off 5 bases at V and 4 bases at J, with 18 bases between the two ends. Germline V lookup: CDR1 SGHAT, CDR2 FQNNGV. This CDR3 has 16 residues. The CDR3 DNA reads TGTGCCAGCAGCAACCCTCAGGGACTTTGGTACAATGAGCAGTTCTTC. It is translated as CASSNPQGLWYNEQFF.

Here the CDR3 DNA reads TGTGCCAGCTCACCCGACATAGGTCAGCCCCAGCATTTT. Translating gives CASSPDIGQPQHF. The V gene is TRBV18, the J gene TRBJ1-5; the D is unclear. The CDR3 has 13 amino acids. From germline, CDR1 is KGHSH and CDR2 LQKENI. V was trimmed by 3 bases and J by 6 bases, leaving 9 bases between them.

On this clone: The junction differs from germline at one of its ends, possibly a read error. The V gene is TRBV29-1, the J gene TRBJ2-3, with D unclear. The CDR3 has 12 amino acids. CDR1 SQVTM and CDR2 ANQGSEA come from the germline V gene. CDR3 sequence (DNA): TGCAGCGTTGAATCGGGCACGGATACGCAGTATTTT. Translation gives CSVESGTDTQYF.

The V call is TRBV25-1, the J call TRBJ2-1, with TRBD2 matching over 7 bases. The CDR3 loop spans 16 amino acids. The germline gives CDR1 MGHDK, CDR2 SYGVNS. J was trimmed by 2 bases and V by 1 base; bases with no gene match: 5. For the CDR3, the DNA is TGTGCCAGCAGTGAATGGGAGGGGAGGACCTACAATGAGCAGTTCTTC. It specifies CASSEWEGRTYNEQFF.

This chain uses TRBV6-5 with TRBJ1-5; D is uncertain. The CDR3 is 14 residues long. The V gene's germline CDR1 is MNHEY and CDR2 SVGAGI. The V gene lost 6 bases and the J gene lost 3 bases, with 12 bases spanning the gap. The DNA of the CDR3 is TGTGCCAGCAGCCACGGGCCGGACAATCAGCCCCAGCATTTT. Translating it yields CASSHGPDNQPQHF.

This CDR3 reads CASQRTGQTGELFF. CDR3 coding DNA: TGTGCCAGCCAAAGGACAGGGCAAACCGGGGAGCTGTTTTTT. The V gene is TRBV2, the J gene TRBJ2-2; 8 bases agree with TRBD1. J gave up 5 bases and V 8 bases, and 7 bases lay outside the gene matches. The V gene's germline CDR1 is SNHLY and CDR2 FYNNEI. There are 14 residues in the CDR3. Supplemented by reference TRBV2 and TRBJ2-2, the full variable domain reads EPEVTQTPSHQVTQMGQEVILRCVPISNHLYFYWYRQILGQKVEFLVSFYNNEISEKSEIFDDQFSVERPDGSNFTLKIRSTKLEDSAMYFCASQRTGQTGELFFGEGSRLTVL.

CDR3 sequence (DNA): TGTGCCAGCAACCACAGGGAACCCTGGTCTGAAGCTTTCTTT. Protein product: CASNHREPWSEAFF. This chain links TRBV2 with TRBJ1-1, with D perhaps matching TRBD1 (6 bases). Trimming took off 7 bases at V and 6 bases at J, with 18 bases between the two ends. This CDR3 has 14 residues. The V gene's germline CDR1 is SNHLY and CDR2 FYNNEI. Together with reference TRBV2 and TRBJ1-1, the CDR3 gives the full variable domain: EPEVTQTPSHQVTQMGQEVILRCVPISNHLYFYWYRQILGQKVEFLVSFYNNEISEKSEIFDDQFSVERPDGSNFTLKIRSTKLEDSAMYFCASNHREPWSEAFFGQGTRLTVV.

Only one count was recorded for this clone. The V call is TRBV5-1, the J call TRBJ2-5, with 16 positions matching TRBD2. The CDR3 loop spans 17 amino acids. V shed 3 bases and J 4 bases; nucleotides not matched to a gene: 6. The germline V gene encodes CDR1 SGHRS and CDR2 YFSETQ. CDR3 residues: CASSWGLAGGPGETQYF. The CDR3 region has the DNA TGCGCCAGCAGCTGGGGACTAGCGGGAGGGCCGGGAGAGACCCAGTACTTC.

This clone was observed once. The V call is TRBV6-1, the J call TRBJ2-7; D assignment may be TRBD1 or TRBD2 (5 bases each). The germline gives CDR1 MNHNS, CDR2 SASEGT. Trimming left V 6 bases short and J 3 bases short, with 12 bases between. The CDR3 runs 13 residues. For the CDR3, the DNA is TGTGCCAGCAGCCCCGGGACGGACTACGAGCAGTACTTC. This codes for CASSPGTDYEQYF.

The rearrangement joins TRBV7-9 to TRBJ1-4; D unclear. The V gene's germline CDR1 is SEHNR and CDR2 FQNEAQ (reference sequence). Trimming took off 5 bases at V and 3 bases at J, with 16 bases between the two ends. There are 16 residues in the CDR3. The chain's CDR3 is CASSLGVTGSNEKLFF. The CDR3 DNA sequence: TGTGCCAGCAGCCTCGGGGTGACTGGCTCTAATGAAAAACTGTTTTTT.

This chain connects TRBV2 to TRBJ1-2, with no clear D. This CDR3 comprises 12 residues. CDR1 SNHLY and CDR2 FYNNEI come from the germline V gene. V was cut by 8 bases and J by 8 bases, with 15 bases left in between. CDR3 sequence: CASLDGPRGYTF. CDR3 bases: TGTGCCAGCTTGGACGGACCAAGGGGCTACACCTTC.

V usage is TRBV29-1 and J usage is TRBJ1-1; D not resolved. The germline V gene has CDR1 SQVTM and CDR2 ANQGSEA. Trimming pared 5 bases from V and 1 base from J, leaving 5 bases between. The CDR3 covers 11 residues. For the CDR3, the DNA is TGCAGCGTTTTAGCGAACACTGAAGCTTTCTTT. Its translation: CSVLANTEAFF.

This chain uses TRBV6-6 with TRBJ2-7; D is perhaps TRBD2 (5 bases). Germline CDR1 reads MNHNY; CDR2 reads SVGAGI (reference sequence). With 0 bases removed from V and 3 bases from J, the gap between germline ends came to 12 bases. The CDR3 runs to 15 residues. As DNA, the CDR3 is TGTGCCAGCAGTTACTCTACTGGGGAGTTCTACGAGCAGTACTTC. This translates into CASSYSTGEFYEQYF.

The rearrangement joins TRBV7-2 to TRBJ1-5; a weak D match, TRBD1 (6 bases). This CDR3 contains 13 residues. V lost 5 bases and J lost 4, with 9 bases in between. Per the germline V gene, CDR1 is SGHTA and CDR2 is FQGNSA. The DNA for the CDR3 is TGTGCCAGCAGCCTCGGGACAAATCAGCCCCAGCATTTT. This translates into CASSLGTNQPQHF.

This chain uses TRBV18 with TRBJ1-2, with D possibly matching TRBD1 (6 bases). V gave up 3 bases and J gave up 8 bases, with 13 bases separating them. Germline V lookup: CDR1 KGHSH, CDR2 LQKENI. There are 13 residues in the CDR3. The CDR3 nucleotides are TGTGCCAGCTCACCCATCTCAGGGGAAGGCTACACCTTC. Encoded protein: CASSPISGEGYTF. The full variable domain, in which reference TRBV18 and TRBJ1-2 provide the parts outside the CDR3, is NAGVMQNPRHLVRRRGQEARLRCSPMKGHSHVYWYRQLPEEGLKFMVYLQKENIIDESGMPKERFSAEFPKEGPSILRIQQVVRGDSAAYFCASSPISGEGYTFGSGTRLTVV.

The chain has TRBV5-1 and TRBJ2-2, with D possibly being TRBD2 (5 bases). The CDR3 contains 16 residues. CDR1 is SGHRS, CDR2 YFSETQ, per germline. V gave up 3 bases and J gave up 2 bases, with 14 bases separating them. CDR3 region: CASSSDSTPNTGELFF. DNA of the CDR3: TGCGCCAGCAGCTCGGACTCGACCCCAAACACCGGGGAGCTGTTTTTT.

V and J are TRBV11-2 and TRBJ1-2, with 7 bases that match TRBD1. V trimming: 5 bases; J trimming: 8 bases; junction bases outside the gene matches: 11. This CDR3 region has 14 residues. The germline V gene encodes CDR1 SGHAT and CDR2 FQNNGV. In DNA, the CDR3 is TGTGCCAGCAGCCGGGGACAGACTGGACCCGGCTACACCTTC. This gives the protein CASSRGQTGPGYTF.

A few counts support this clone. The chain uses TRBV7-9 and TRBJ1-2; D is uncertain. V lost 4 bases to trimming and J lost 12 bases, with 18 bases between them. Germline CDR1 and CDR2: SEHNR and FQNEAQ (reference sequence). This CDR3 is built from 13 residues. Written as DNA, the CDR3 is TGTGCCAGCAGCTCGACCGTCCTGGGTGGGGACACCTTC. This encodes CASSSTVLGGDTF.

J is TRBJ2-1 and V is TRBV4-1; 14 bases align to TRBD2. The germline CDR1 and CDR2 sequences are MGHRA and YSYEKL. V dropped 2 bases and J dropped 4; count of bases not matched to a gene: 13. The CDR3 has 20 residues. The CDR3 spells CASSQPPGGLAGGGYNEQFF. For the CDR3, the DNA is TGCGCCAGCAGCCAACCCCCAGGAGGACTAGCGGGAGGTGGGTACAATGAGCAGTTCTTC.

The chain joins TRBV29-1 to TRBJ2-7, with 7 bases that match TRBD2. The CDR3 is made up of 15 amino acids. V was pared by 5 bases and J by 3 bases, with 13 bases of the junction left unmatched. Germline loops: CDR1 SQVTM, CDR2 ANQGSEA. DNA of the CDR3: TGCAGCGTTACTCCGGGTGCCGGGGGGTACTACGAGCAGTACTTC. Translation gives CSVTPGAGGYYEQYF.

This clone was seen more than once but under ten times. V and J are TRBV27 and TRBJ1-5; D is ambiguous. The CDR3 has 16 amino acids. Germline CDR1 MNHEY, CDR2 SMNVEV (reference sequence). V lost 5 bases and J lost 5, with 19 bases in between. Here the CDR3 DNA reads TGTGCCAGCAGTCCAACTGTCACAAAAGGATATCAGCCCCAGCATTTT. Protein: CASSPTVTKGYQPQHF.

The chain links TRBV4-2 to TRBJ2-7, with TRBD2 matching 9 bases. CDR1 and CDR2 from the germline V gene are LGHNA and YNFKEQ. With 5 bases clipped from V and 5 bases from J, the junction kept 13 bases outside the gene matches. This CDR3 contains 16 residues. CDR3 in DNA: TGTGCCAGCAGCTGGCAGACTAGGCGGGAGGGAAACGAGCAGTACTTC. Amino acids: CASSWQTRREGNEQYF.

J is TRBJ1-4 and V is TRBV18, with a weak D call TRBD1 (6 bases). Germline V gene data show CDR1 as KGHSH and CDR2 as LQKENI. Trimming stripped 0 bases from V and 3 bases from J, with 11 bases between. The CDR3 runs 16 residues. CDR3 loop: CASSPPVTGSNEKLFF. CDR3 coding DNA: TGTGCCAGCTCACCACCGGTGACAGGATCTAATGAAAAACTGTTTTTT.

The chain links TRBV5-1 to TRBJ2-7; D not certain. Germline CDR1 SGHRS, CDR2 YFSETQ. V lost 2 bases to trimming and J lost 3 bases, with 12 bases between them. The CDR3 runs 14 residues. This CDR3 reads CASSFSNALYEQYF. The CDR3 bases are TGCGCCAGCAGCTTCTCCAACGCCCTCTACGAGCAGTACTTC.

With regard to this clone: Within the sample, other DNA sequences also encode this same CDR3. The chain recombines TRBV9 with TRBJ2-1; D gene ambiguous. Trimming pared 0 bases from V and 1 base from J, leaving 2 bases between. This CDR3 comprises 13 residues. Per the germline V gene, CDR1 is SGDLS and CDR2 is YYNGEE. For the CDR3, the DNA is TGTGCCAGCAGCGTAGGATCCTACAATGAGCAGTTCTTC. Translated, it gives CASSVGSYNEQFF.

The chain joins TRBV5-6 to TRBJ1-1; D not certain. This CDR3 region has 14 residues. CDR1 is SGHDT and CDR2 is YYEEEE in the germline V gene. The V end lost 0 bases, the J end lost 5 bases, and 11 bases lay between the germline ends. CDR3 bases: TGTGCCAGCAGCTTGGTTGGGGTTTTGACTGAAGCTTTCTTT. This sequence encodes CASSLVGVLTEAFF.

Turning to this clone: The sample contains more than one DNA sequence encoding this CDR3. The gene calls are TRBV6-1 and TRBJ1-5; 7 bases map to TRBD1. Trimming at V came to 1 base and at J to 6 bases, leaving 6 bases not matched to a gene. CDR1 and CDR2 from the germline V gene are MNHNS and SASEGT. The CDR3 covers 15 residues. CDR3 sequence: CASSEGAGGGQPQHF. The CDR3 DNA sequence: TGTGCCAGCAGTGAAGGGGCAGGGGGGGGTCAGCCCCAGCATTTT.